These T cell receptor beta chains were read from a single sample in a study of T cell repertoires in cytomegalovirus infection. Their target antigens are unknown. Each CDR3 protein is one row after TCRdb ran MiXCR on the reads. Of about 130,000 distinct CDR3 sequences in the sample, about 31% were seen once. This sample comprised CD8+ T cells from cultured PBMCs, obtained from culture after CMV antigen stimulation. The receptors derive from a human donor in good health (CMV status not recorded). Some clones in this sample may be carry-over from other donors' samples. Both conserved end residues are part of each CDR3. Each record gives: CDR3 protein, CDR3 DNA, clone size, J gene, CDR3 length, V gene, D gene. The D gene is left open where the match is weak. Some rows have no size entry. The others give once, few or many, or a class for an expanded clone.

CASSLARTGHYGYTF TGTGCCAGCAGCTTAGCCCGGACAGGGCACTATGGCTACACCTTC . TRBJ1-2 15 TRBV7-2 TRBD1
CATSETASGELFF TGTGCCACCAGTGAGACTGCTTCCGGGGAGCTGTTTTTT . TRBJ2-2 13 TRBV24-1 .
CASSLGFGYNEQFF TGTGCCAGCAGCTTAGGCTTCGGCTACAATGAGCAGTTCTTC few TRBJ2-1 14 TRBV7-3 .
CAVAGGKFNEQFF TGTGCCGTCGCGGGGGGGAAGTTCAATGAGCAGTTCTTC . TRBJ2-1 13 TRBV6-2/TRBV6-3 TRBD2
CASSQRGGYGYTF TGCGCCAGCAGCCAACGGGGGGGATATGGCTACACCTTC few TRBJ1-2 13 TRBV4-1 .
CASSSPTRETQYF TGTGCCAGCAGCTCCCCCACCAGGGAGACCCAGTACTTC . TRBJ2-5 13 TRBV7-2 .
CATSRDLGETDTQYF TGTGCCACCAGCAGAGATCTTGGGGAGACAGATACGCAGTATTTT . TRBJ2-3 15 TRBV15 .
CASRTGQGYGYTF TGTGCCAGCAGAACGGGACAGGGCTATGGCTACACCTTC . TRBJ1-2 13 TRBV7-9 TRBD1
CASSAGIRDTEAFF TGTGCCAGCAGCGCAGGGATCCGGGACACTGAAGCTTTCTTT few TRBJ1-1 14 TRBV28 .
CASSQVDLPGNTIYF TGCGCCAGCAGCCAAGTGGATCTACCGGGAAACACCATATATTTT . TRBJ1-3 15 TRBV4-1 .
CASSLTGALWNIQYF TGTGCCAGCAGCTTAACAGGGGCTCTATGGAACATTCAGTACTTC once TRBJ2-4 15 TRBV7-9 TRBD1
CASSSTTGSVAEAFF TGTGCCAGCAGTTCTACGACAGGGTCAGTCGCTGAAGCTTTCTTT many TRBJ1-1 15 TRBV6-5 TRBD1
CASSDPGQVTETQYF TGTGCCAGCAGTGACCCAGGACAGGTCACGGAGACCCAGTACTTC few TRBJ2-5 15 TRBV6-1 TRBD1
CASSLVPGQESGGANVLTF TGTGCCAGCAGCTTAGTCCCGGGACAGGAAAGTGGTGGGGCCAACGTCCTGACTTTC few TRBJ2-6 19 TRBV11-2 TRBD1
CASSLDSSLGGQETQYF TGTGCCAGCAGCTTAGATTCCTCCCTCGGAGGCCAAGAGACCCAGTACTTC many TRBJ2-5 17 TRBV7-9 .
CSARFLATNEKLFF TGCAGTGCTAGGTTCCTGGCAACTAATGAAAAACTGTTTTTT . TRBJ1-4 14 TRBV20-1 .
CASRSGTAGEQYF TGTGCCAGCAGATCCGGGACGGCGGGCGAGCAGTACTTC . TRBJ2-7 13 TRBV5-6 .
CASSLSGTGGYEQYF TGTGCCAGCAGTTTATCCGGGACAGGGGGCTACGAGCAGTACTTC . TRBJ2-7 15 TRBV27 TRBD1
CASSLFRTDTQYF TGTGCCAGCAGCTTATTCCGCACAGATACGCAGTATTTT . TRBJ2-3 13 TRBV7-8 .
CASSQESLSAGAADTQYF TGCGCCAGCAGTCAAGAGTCTCTTTCGGCGGGGGCCGCAGATACGCAGTATTTT . TRBJ2-3 18 TRBV4-3 .
CASSLTVGVSGTDTQYF TGTGCTAGCAGCTTAACCGTGGGGGTTTCCGGCACAGATACGCAGTATTTT . TRBJ2-3 17 TRBV7-2 .
CASSEGGTDQPQHF TGTGCCAGCAGTGAAGGAGGCACAGATCAGCCCCAGCATTTT . TRBJ1-5 14 TRBV12-3/TRBV12-4 .
CASSPTSGGGGETQYF TGTGCCAGCAGCCCGACTAGCGGGGGAGGGGGAGAGACCCAGTACTTC few TRBJ2-5 16 TRBV7-2 TRBD2
CASIGTGETNTGELFF TGTGCCAGCATCGGGACAGGGGAGACGAACACCGGGGAGCTGTTTTTT . TRBJ2-2 16 TRBV2 TRBD1
CSVDWDSKDYGYTF TGCAGCGTTGATTGGGACAGCAAGGACTATGGCTACACCTTC . TRBJ1-2 14 TRBV29-1 TRBD1
CASSKNTRGVSFLGNYGYTF TGTGCCAGCAGCAAAAACACGAGAGGAGTTAGTTTCCTTGGGAACTATGGCTACACCTTC . TRBJ1-2 20 TRBV6-5 .
CATSRVGGQLSEKLFF TGTGCCACCAGCAGAGTTGGAGGTCAATTAAGTGAAAAACTGTTTTTT . TRBJ1-4 16 TRBV15 .
CAIRDRSDTQYF TGTGCCATCAGGGACAGGTCGGACACGCAGTATTTT . TRBJ2-3 12 TRBV10-3 TRBD1
CASSLTQGVGNTIYF TGTGCCAGCAGCTTGACACAGGGAGTCGGAAACACCATATATTTT many TRBJ1-3 15 TRBV7-2 .
CASSQEEGAQGRKGYTF TGCGCCAGCAGCCAAGAAGAAGGGGCACAGGGACGAAAAGGCTACACCTTC few TRBJ1-2 17 TRBV4-1 .
CASSLTVQETQYF TGTGCCAGCAGCTTAACTGTTCAAGAGACCCAGTACTTC few TRBJ2-5 13 TRBV7-9 .
CASSFPGDYGYTF TGTGCCAGCAGCTTCCCGGGGGACTATGGCTACACCTTC . TRBJ1-2 13 TRBV7-9 .
CASSESGSHYGYTF TGTGCCAGCAGTGAGTCCGGCAGCCACTATGGCTACACCTTC few TRBJ1-2 14 TRBV2 .
CASSIDLNQPQHF TGTGCCAGCAGCATAGATCTCAATCAGCCCCAGCATTTT . TRBJ1-5 13 TRBV7-3 .
CSVEDLTSASPDTQYF TGCAGCGTTGAAGATCTGACTAGCGCTAGCCCAGATACGCAGTATTTT . TRBJ2-3 16 TRBV29-1 TRBD2
CASSYRDRTVDGANVLTF TGTGCCAGCAGTTACCGGGACAGAACGGTCGACGGGGCCAACGTCCTGACTTTC many TRBJ2-6 18 TRBV6-2/TRBV6-3 TRBD1
CASSLVSGLPDGYTF TGTGCCAGCAGCTTAGTTTCCGGGTTACCCGATGGCTACACCTTC few TRBJ1-2 15 TRBV7-9 .
CASSLGSNRVQQYF TGTGCCAGCAGTCTTGGGTCGAACAGGGTCCAGCAGTATTTT . TRBJ2-3 14 TRBV27 .
CASTIGGSDGYTF TGTGCCAGTACCATAGGGGGCTCGGATGGCTACACCTTC . TRBJ1-2 13 TRBV19 TRBD1
CASSPGDEGYEQYF TGTGCCAGCAGCCCGGGGGACGAGGGATACGAGCAGTACTTC few TRBJ2-7 14 TRBV7-9 .
CASSLSGGVLNEQFF TGTGCCAGCAGTCTCAGCGGGGGGGTTCTGAATGAGCAGTTCTTC . TRBJ2-1 15 TRBV12-3/TRBV12-4 TRBD2
CASSFPTSGGTDTQYF TGTGCCAGCAGCTTCCCGACTAGCGGTGGCACAGATACGCAGTATTTT once TRBJ2-3 16 TRBV5-6 TRBD2
CASSRGSEKLFF TGTGCCAGCAGTCGAGGGTCTGAAAAACTGTTTTTT many TRBJ1-4 12 TRBV12-3/TRBV12-4 .
CASAEGSSSYNSPLHF TGCGCCAGCGCGGAGGGGTCCAGCTCCTATAATTCACCCCTCCACTTT . TRBJ1-6 16 TRBV5-1 .
CASSSDWGERGGTVGGEQFF TGTGCCAGCAGTTCCGATTGGGGCGAGCGGGGGGGGACCGTGGGAGGGGAGCAGTTCTTC . TRBJ2-1 20 TRBV12-3/TRBV12-4 TRBD2